This TCR beta chain came from a study of T cells after yellow fever vaccination. The study, taken as a whole, reports: Secondary responses were weaker yet peaked faster, day 5 versus 15.

TCRdb re-analysed the 5' RACE reads in MiXCR, keeping a single row per CDR3 protein. The data hold about 630,000 distinct CDR3 sequences, with 9% to 15% observed a single time. With respect to this clonotype: Its antigen is unknown.

Germline trimming cut 0 bases from V and 8 bases from J; bases unmatched to any gene: 6. CDR3 length equals 15 residues. Germline V gene lookup returns CDR1 DFQATT and CDR2 SNEGSKA (reference sequence). This TCR was recovered from a man aged 25 to 45 who received the YFV17D yellow fever vaccine. The V gene is TRBV20-1, the J gene TRBJ2-7; 14 nucleotides align to TRBD2. The source material was PBMCs, sampled on the day of the yellow fever booster vaccination. CDR3 in DNA: TGCAGTGCTAGAGACCCCGGGACTAGCGGGAGCCAGCAGTACTTC. Translated: CSARDPGTSGSQQYF.